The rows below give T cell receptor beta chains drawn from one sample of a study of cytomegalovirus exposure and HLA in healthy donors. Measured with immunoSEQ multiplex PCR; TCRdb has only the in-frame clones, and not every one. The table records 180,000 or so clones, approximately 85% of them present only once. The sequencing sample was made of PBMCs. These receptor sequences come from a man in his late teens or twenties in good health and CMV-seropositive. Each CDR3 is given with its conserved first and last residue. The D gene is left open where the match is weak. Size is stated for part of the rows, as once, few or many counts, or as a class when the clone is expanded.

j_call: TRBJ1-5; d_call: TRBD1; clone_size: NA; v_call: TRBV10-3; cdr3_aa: CASGTGGNQPQHF; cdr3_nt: TGTGCCAGCGGGACAGGGGGCAATCAGCCCCAGCATTTT
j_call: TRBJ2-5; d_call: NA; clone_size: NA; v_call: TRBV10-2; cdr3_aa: CASLQETQYF; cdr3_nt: TGCGCCAGCCTACAAGAGACCCAGTACTTC
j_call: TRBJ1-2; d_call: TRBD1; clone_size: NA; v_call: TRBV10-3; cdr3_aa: CAISELLGQHGYTF; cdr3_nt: TGTGCCATCAGTGAGTTGTTGGGACAGCATGGCTACACCTTC
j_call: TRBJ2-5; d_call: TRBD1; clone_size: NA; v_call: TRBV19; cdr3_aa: CASRRDRGGETQYF; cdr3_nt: TGTGCCAGTAGAAGGGACAGGGGAGGCGAGACCCAGTACTTC
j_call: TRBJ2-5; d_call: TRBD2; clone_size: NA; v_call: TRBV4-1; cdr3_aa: CASSPDAGGQETQYF; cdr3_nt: TGCGCCAGCAGCCCCGACGCGGGAGGCCAAGAGACCCAGTACTTC
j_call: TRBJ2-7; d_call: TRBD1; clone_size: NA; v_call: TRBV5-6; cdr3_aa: CASRQRNRGHEQYF; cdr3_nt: TGTGCCAGCAGACAACGAAACAGGGGGCATGAGCAGTACTTC
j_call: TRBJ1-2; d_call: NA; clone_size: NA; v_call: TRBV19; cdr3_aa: CASKGQRGYGYTF; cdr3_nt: TGTGCCAGTAAAGGGCAAAGAGGGTATGGCTACACCTTC
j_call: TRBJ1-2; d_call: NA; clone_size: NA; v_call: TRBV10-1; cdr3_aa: CASSENLSRGYTF; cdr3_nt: TGCGCCAGCAGTGAAAACTTATCCCGTGGCTACACCTTC
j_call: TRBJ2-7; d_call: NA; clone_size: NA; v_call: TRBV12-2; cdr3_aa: CASRLAERCSLDEQYF; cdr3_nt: TGTGCAAGTCGCTTAGCGGAGCGGTGCAGCCTTGACGAGCAGTACTTC
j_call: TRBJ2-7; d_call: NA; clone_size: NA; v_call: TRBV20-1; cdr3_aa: CSARDSYEQYF; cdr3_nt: TGCAGTGCTAGAGACAGCTACGAGCAGTACTTC
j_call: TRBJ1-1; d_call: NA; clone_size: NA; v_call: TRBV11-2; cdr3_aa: CASSLLVGGRDTEAFF; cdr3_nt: TGTGCCAGCAGCTTGTTAGTCGGGGGACGAGACACTGAAGCTTTCTTT
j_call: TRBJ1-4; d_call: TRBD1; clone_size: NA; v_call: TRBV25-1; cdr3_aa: CASSELAGTGNEKLFF; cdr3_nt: TGTGCCAGCAGTGAACTTGCCGGGACAGGGAATGAAAAACTGTTTTTT
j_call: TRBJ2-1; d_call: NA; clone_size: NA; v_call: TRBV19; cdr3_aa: CASRKTWPYEQFF; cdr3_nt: TGTGCCAGTAGGAAGACTTGGCCCTATGAGCAGTTCTTC
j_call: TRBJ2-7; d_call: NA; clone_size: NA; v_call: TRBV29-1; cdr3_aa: CSVEDPGKGNAEQYF; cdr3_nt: TGCAGCGTTGAAGACCCGGGGAAGGGAAACGCCGAGCAGTACTTC
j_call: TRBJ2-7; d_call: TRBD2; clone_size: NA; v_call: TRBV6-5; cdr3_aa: CASSYSGGVGEQYF; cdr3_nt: TGTGCCAGCAGTTACTCGGGAGGGGTGGGTGAGCAGTACTTC
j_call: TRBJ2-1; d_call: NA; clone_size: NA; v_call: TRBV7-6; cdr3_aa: CASSPGETGSRNEQFF; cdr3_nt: TGTGCCAGCAGCCCGGGGGAGACAGGGTCTCGTAATGAGCAGTTCTTC
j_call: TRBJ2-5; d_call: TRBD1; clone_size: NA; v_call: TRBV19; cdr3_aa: CASSSTGGGETQYF; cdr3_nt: TGTGCCAGTAGCTCGACAGGGGGTGGAGAGACCCAGTACTTC
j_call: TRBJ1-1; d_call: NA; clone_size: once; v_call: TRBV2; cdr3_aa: CASSDPGDSTEAFF; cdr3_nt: TGTGCCAGCAGTGACCCGGGGGACTCCACTGAAGCTTTCTTT
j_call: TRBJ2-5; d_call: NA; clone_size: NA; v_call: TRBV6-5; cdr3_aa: CASRPGQKQETQYF; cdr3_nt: TGTGCCAGCAGACCAGGACAGAAACAAGAGACCCAGTACTTC
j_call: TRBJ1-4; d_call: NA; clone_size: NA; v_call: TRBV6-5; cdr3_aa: CASSYGRGNEKLFF; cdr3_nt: TGTGCCAGCAGTTACGGACGAGGGAATGAAAAACTGTTTTTT
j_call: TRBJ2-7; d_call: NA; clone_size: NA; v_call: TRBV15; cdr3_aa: CATSTGNREQYF; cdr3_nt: TGTGCCACCAGCACAGGCAACCGCGAGCAGTACTTC
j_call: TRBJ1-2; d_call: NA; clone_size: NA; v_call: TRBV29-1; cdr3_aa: CSVKDRSYGYTF; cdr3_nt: TGCAGCGTTAAAGACAGATCCTATGGCTACACCTTC
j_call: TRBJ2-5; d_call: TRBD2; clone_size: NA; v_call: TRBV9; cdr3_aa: CASSVYSGEETQYF; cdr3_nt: TGTGCCAGCAGCGTATACAGCGGGGAAGAGACCCAGTACTTC
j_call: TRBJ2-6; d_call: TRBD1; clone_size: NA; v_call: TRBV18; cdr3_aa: CASSPGTGTIFGANVLTF; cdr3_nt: TGTGCCAGCTCGCCCGGGACAGGGACAATCTTTGGGGCCAACGTCCTGACTTTC
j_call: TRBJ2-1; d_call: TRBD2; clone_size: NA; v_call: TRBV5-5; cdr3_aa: CASSLAGNTYNEQFF; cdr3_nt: TGTGCCAGCAGCCTAGCGGGGAACACCTACAATGAGCAGTTCTTC
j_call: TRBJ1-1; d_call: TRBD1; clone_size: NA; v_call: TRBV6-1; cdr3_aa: CASSVRTGEAFF; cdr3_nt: TGTGCCAGCAGTGTAAGGACAGGGGAAGCTTTCTTT
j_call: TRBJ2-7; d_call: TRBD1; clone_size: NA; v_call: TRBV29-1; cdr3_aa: CSVGPTGVAEQYF; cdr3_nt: TGCAGCGTTGGTCCGACAGGGGTCGCCGAGCAGTACTTC
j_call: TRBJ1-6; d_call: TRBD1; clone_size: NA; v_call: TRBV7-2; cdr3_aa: CASSADRTGGKSYNSPLHF; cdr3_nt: TGTGCCAGCAGCGCCGACAGGACAGGGGGCAAGTCCTATAATTCACCCCTCCACTTT
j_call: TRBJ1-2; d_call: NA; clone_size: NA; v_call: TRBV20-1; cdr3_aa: CSASLNEGYTF; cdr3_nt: TGCAGTGCCTCCCTAAACGAAGGCTACACCTTC
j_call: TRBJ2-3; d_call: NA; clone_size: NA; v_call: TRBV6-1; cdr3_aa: CASSKPGTDTQYF; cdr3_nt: TGTGCCAGCAGTAAGCCCGGCACAGATACGCAGTATTTT
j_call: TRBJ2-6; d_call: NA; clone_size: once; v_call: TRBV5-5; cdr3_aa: CASSLGPGVAGANVLTF; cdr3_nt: TGTGCCAGCAGCTTGGGCCCAGGGGTTGCTGGGGCCAACGTCCTGACTTTC
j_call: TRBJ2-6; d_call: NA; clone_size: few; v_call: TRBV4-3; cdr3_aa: CASSQEVRTRGSPSGANVLTF; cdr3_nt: TGCGCCAGCAGCCAAGAGGTTCGGACGAGGGGGTCACCCTCTGGGGCCAACGTCCTGACTTTC
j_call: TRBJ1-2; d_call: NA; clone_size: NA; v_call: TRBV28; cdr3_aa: CASSPLAGTHNYGYTF; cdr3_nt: TGTGCCAGCAGTCCCCTGGCCGGGACACACAACTATGGCTACACCTTC
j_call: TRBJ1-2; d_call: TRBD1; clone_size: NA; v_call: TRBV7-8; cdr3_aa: CASSLLDRGPGYTF; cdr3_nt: TGTGCCAGCAGTTTACTGGACAGGGGGCCTGGCTACACCTTC
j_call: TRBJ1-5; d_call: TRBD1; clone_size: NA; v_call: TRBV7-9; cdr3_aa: CASSDTGGANQPQHF; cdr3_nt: TGTGCCAGCAGCGATACAGGGGGAGCAAATCAGCCCCAGCATTTT
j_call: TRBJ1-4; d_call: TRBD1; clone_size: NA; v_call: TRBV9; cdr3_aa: CASSVGDRGDEKLFF; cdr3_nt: TGTGCCAGCAGCGTAGGGGACAGGGGAGATGAAAAACTGTTTTTT
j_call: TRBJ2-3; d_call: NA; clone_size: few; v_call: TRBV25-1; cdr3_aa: CASSEFSLTDTQYF; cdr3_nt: TGTGCCAGCAGTGAATTTTCACTCACAGATACGCAGTATTTT
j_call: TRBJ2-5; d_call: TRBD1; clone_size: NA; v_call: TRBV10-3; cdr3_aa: CAISDQRGRETQYF; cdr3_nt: TGTGCCATCAGTGATCAGAGGGGGCGGGAGACCCAGTACTTC
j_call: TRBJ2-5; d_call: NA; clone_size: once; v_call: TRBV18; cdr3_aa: CASSAEIQETQYF; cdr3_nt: TGTGCCAGCTCAGCCGAGATCCAAGAGACCCAGTACTTC
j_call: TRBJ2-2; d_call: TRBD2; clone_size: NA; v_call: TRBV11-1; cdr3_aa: CASSTQRGGRETGELFF; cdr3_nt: TGTGCCAGCAGCACACAGCGGGGGGGAAGAGAGACCGGGGAGCTGTTTTTT
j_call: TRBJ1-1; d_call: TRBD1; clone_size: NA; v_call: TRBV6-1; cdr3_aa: CAMSDRVNTEAFF; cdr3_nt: TGTGCCATGTCGGACAGGGTGAACACTGAAGCTTTCTTT
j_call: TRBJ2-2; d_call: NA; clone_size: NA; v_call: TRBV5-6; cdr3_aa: CASSLVANTGELFF; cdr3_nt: TGTGCCAGCAGCTTGGTCGCGAACACCGGGGAGCTGTTTTTT
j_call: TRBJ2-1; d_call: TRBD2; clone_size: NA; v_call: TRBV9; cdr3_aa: CASSAIPGLAGGPGEQFF; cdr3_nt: TGTGCCAGCAGCGCCATACCGGGACTAGCGGGGGGGCCCGGTGAGCAGTTCTTC
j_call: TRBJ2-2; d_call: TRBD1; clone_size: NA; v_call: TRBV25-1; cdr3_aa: CASSTDRDTGELFF; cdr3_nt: TGTGCCAGCAGCACAGACAGGGACACCGGGGAGCTGTTTTTT
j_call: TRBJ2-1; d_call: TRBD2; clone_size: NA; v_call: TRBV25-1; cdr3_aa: CASSGGLAGASFRFF; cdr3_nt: TGTGCCAGCAGTGGTGGACTAGCGGGGGCCTCTTTCCGGTTCTTC
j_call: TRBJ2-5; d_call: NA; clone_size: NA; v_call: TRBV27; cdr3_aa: CASSPSIGVGETQYF; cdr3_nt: TGTGCCAGCAGCCCATCGATCGGGGTTGGAGAGACCCAGTACTTC
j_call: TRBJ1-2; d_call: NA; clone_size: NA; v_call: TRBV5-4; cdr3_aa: CASSSPGEGGYGYTF; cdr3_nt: TGTGCCAGCAGCTCCCCAGGGGAGGGGGGCTATGGCTACACCTTC
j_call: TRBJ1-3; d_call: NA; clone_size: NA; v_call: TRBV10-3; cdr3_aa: CAISLQGTGNTIYF; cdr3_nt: TGTGCCATCAGTCTACAGGGAACTGGAAACACCATATATTTT
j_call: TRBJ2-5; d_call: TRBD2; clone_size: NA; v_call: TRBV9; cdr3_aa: CASSGRLAGGQETQYF; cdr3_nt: TGTGCCAGCAGCGGCCGACTAGCGGGGGGGCAAGAGACCCAGTACTTC
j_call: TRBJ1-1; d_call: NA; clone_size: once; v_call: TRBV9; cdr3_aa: CASSVALNTEAFF; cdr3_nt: TGTGCCAGCAGCGTAGCCTTGAACACTGAAGCTTTCTTT
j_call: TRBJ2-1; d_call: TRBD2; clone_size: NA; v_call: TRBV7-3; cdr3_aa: CASSQTSGGGAGQFF; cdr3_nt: TGTGCCAGCAGCCAGACTAGCGGGGGGGGCGCGGGTCAGTTCTTC
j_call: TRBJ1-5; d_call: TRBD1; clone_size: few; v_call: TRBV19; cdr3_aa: CASSTGQGSNQPQHF; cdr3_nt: TGTGCCAGTAGTACCGGACAGGGGAGCAATCAGCCCCAGCATTTT
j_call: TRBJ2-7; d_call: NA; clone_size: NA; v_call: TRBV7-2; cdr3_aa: CASRSFSAYEQYF; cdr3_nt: TGTGCCAGCAGGAGTTTTAGTGCCTACGAGCAGTACTTC
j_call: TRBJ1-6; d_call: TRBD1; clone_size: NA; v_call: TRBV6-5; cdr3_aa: CASSPGQGYSPLHF; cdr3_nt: TGTGCCAGCAGTCCCGGACAGGGGTATTCACCCCTCCACTTT
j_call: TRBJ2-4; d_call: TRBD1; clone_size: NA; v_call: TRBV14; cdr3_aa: CASSQGQQGTNIQYF; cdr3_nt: TGTGCCAGCAGCCAAGGTCAACAGGGGACGAACATTCAGTACTTC
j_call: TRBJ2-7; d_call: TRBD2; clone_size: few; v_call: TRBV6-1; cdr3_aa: CASGKRGGVYEQYF; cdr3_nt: TGTGCCAGCGGAAAGCGGGGGGGCGTCTACGAGCAGTACTTC
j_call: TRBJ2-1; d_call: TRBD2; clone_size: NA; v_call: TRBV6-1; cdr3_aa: CASSERAGGRSEQFF; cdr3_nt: TGTGCCAGCAGTGAGAGAGCGGGGGGACGGAGTGAGCAGTTCTTC
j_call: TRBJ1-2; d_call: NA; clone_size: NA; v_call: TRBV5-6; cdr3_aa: CASSLLAGHGYTF; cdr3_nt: TGTGCCAGCAGCTTGCTCGCAGGTCATGGCTACACCTTC
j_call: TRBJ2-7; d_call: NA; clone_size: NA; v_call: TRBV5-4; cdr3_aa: CASSFPGLEQYF; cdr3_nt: TGTGCCAGCAGCTTCCCGGGGTTGGAGCAGTACTTC
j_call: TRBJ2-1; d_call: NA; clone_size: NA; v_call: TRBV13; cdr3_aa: CASSFSALEQFF; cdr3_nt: TGTGCCAGCAGCTTCTCTGCACTTGAGCAGTTCTTC